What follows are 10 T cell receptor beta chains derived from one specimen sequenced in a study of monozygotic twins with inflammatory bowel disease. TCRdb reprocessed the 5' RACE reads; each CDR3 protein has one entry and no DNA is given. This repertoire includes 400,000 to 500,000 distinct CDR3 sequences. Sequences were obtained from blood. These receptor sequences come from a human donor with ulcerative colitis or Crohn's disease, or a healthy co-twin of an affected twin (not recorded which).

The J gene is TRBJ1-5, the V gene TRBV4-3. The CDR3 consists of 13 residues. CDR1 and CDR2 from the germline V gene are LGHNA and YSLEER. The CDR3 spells CASAAWRNQPQHF.

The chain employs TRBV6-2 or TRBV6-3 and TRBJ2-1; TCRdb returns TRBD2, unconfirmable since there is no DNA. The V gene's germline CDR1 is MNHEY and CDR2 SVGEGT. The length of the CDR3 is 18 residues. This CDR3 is CASRKREASPVGSNEQFF.

CDR3 amino acids: CASSFSGTRYEQYF. This chain joins TRBV5-1 and TRBJ2-7; TCRdb proposes TRBD2, but this gene call is untestable without DNA. Germline V CDR1 and CDR2: SGHRS, YFSETQ. This CDR3 contains 14 residues.

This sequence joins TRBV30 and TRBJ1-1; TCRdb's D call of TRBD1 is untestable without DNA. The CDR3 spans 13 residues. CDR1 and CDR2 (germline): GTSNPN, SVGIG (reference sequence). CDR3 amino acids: CACPGTANTEAFF.

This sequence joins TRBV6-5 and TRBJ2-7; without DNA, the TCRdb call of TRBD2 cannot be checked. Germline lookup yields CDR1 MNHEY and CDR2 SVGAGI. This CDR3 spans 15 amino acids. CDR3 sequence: CASSYVSSGSYEQYF.

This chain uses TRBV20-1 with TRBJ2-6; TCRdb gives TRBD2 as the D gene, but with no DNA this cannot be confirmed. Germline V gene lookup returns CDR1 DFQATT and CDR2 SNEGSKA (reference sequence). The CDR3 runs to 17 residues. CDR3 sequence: CSAAPSGRISGANVLTF.

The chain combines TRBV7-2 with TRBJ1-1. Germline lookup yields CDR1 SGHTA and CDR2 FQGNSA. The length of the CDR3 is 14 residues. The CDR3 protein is CASSRGPVNTEAFF.

CDR3 residues: CASSLEDGTNYGYTF. The V call is TRBV7-6, the J call TRBJ1-2. This CDR3 is 15 amino acids long. Germline V lookup: CDR1 SGHVS, CDR2 FNYEAQ.

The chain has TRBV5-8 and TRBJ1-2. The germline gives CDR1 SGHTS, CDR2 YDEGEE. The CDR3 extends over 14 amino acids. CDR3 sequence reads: CASSVTRVDYGYTF. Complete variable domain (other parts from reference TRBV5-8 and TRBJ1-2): EAGVTQSPTHLIKTRGQQATLRCSPISGHTSVYWYQQALGLGLQFLLWYDEGEERNRGNFPPRFSGRQFPNYSSELNVNALELEDSALYLCASSVTRVDYGYTFGSGTRLTVV.

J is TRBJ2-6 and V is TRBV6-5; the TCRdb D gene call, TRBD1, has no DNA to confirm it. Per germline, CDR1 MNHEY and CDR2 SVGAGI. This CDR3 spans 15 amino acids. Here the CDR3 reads CASSWDRSGANVLTF.